The clone carrying this T cell receptor beta chain was found once. Its cognate antigen is unknown. The source of the sample is a study of T cells in localized non-small cell lung cancer. Study-wide results and caveats: Paired adjacent lung recovered a median approximately 57 of the top 100 tumor clones. Uninvolved adjacent lung had the highest recorded T cell clonality, with tumor below it. Longer overall survival was associated with a higher density of T cells in the blood. The study sequenced only one region of the tumor. As a result, intratumor heterogeneity could not be excluded and remains possible.

Some clones are missing from TCRdb's copy, which holds only in-frame ones; the method was immunoSEQ multiplex PCR. The sample lists approximately 1,500 clones; 20% to 25% were seen once. Sequences were derived from normal lung tissue next to the tumor, sampled before any cancer treatment. The source of this sequence is a female donor of 60 years or more with stage I squamous cell lung carcinoma.

The CDR3 protein is CASSTRSTDEQFF. The CDR3 DNA sequence: TGTGCCAGTAGTACCCGGAGTACTGACGAGCAGTTCTTC. This rearrangement joins TRBV19 to TRBJ2-1, with D unresolved. The CDR3 consists of 13 residues. The V end lost 4 bases, the J end lost 10 bases, and 14 bases lay between the germline ends. CDR1 is LNHDA, CDR2 SQIVND, per germline (reference sequence).